A single sample gave rise to the 9 T cell receptor beta chains below, sequenced in a study of control samples from healthy donors and cancer patients. Here immunoSEQ multiplex PCR was the method, and the copy in TCRdb shows in-frame clones only, minus some. This table holds about 120,000 clones, roughly nine tenths found once. The material sequenced was PBMCs. The origin of the receptors is a woman between 45 and 60 years old with colorectal cancer.

V usage is TRBV18 and J usage is TRBJ1-1; D remains unclear. Per the germline V gene, CDR1 is KGHSH and CDR2 is LQKENI. The V gene lost 6 bases and the J gene lost 0 bases, with 11 bases spanning the gap. The CDR3 covers 14 residues. The chain's CDR3 is CASSPDFMNTEAFF. The CDR3 DNA sequence: TGTGCCAGCTCCCCCGATTTCATGAACACTGAAGCTTTCTTT.

The V call is TRBV11-3, the J call TRBJ2-5, with 9 bases identical to TRBD2. This CDR3 has 13 residues. V shed 5 bases and J 5 bases; nucleotides not matched to a gene: 3. CDR1 is SGHNT, CDR2 YENEEA, per germline. CDR3 nucleotides: TGTGCCAGCAGCCTAAGCGGGGGGGAGACCCAGTACTTC. Its translation: CASSLSGGETQYF.

The CDR3: CASAPDRTYNSPLHF. The CDR3 nucleotides read TGTGCCAGCGCGCCGGACAGGACATATAATTCACCCCTCCACTTT. The chain employs TRBV6-6 and TRBJ1-6, with 7 bases that match TRBD1. The V gene end was trimmed by 8 bases and the J gene end by 4 bases; junction bases not matched to a gene: 8. CDR1 and CDR2 (germline): MNHNY, SVGAGI (reference sequence). CDR3 size: 15 residues.

The chain joins TRBV14 to TRBJ2-7; 7 bases fit TRBD1. There are 15 residues in the CDR3. Germline CDR1 is SGHDN and CDR2 is FVKESK. J gave up 2 bases and V 2 bases, and 6 bases lay outside the gene matches. The CDR3 coding sequence is TGTGCCAGCAGCCAAAGGCAGGGGGTTGCCTACGAGCAGTACTTC. Translated: CASSQRQGVAYEQYF.

This chain uses TRBV3-1 (or the pseudogene TRBV3-2) with TRBJ2-1; no definite D call. With 3 bases removed from V and 3 bases from J, the gap between germline ends came to 15 bases. This CDR3 is built from 16 residues. In germline, CDR1 is LGHDT, CDR2 YNNKEL (reference sequence). Written as DNA, the CDR3 is TGTGCCAGCAGCCATTTGCGGTCAAACCGCTACAATGAGCAGTTCTTC. Its protein product is CASSHLRSNRYNEQFF.

Remarks on this clone: The DNA is omitted, as the CDR3 cannot be located on it reliably, and the CDR3 follows TCRdb's listing. The CDR3 sequence is CASSLEVASGANVPTF. V gene TRBV5-1 combines with J gene TRBJ2-6. The CDR3 has 16 residues if both end residues are counted. Germline loops: CDR1 SGHRS, CDR2 YFSETQ.

The chain has TRBV5-1 and TRBJ2-5, with a weak D call TRBD1 (6 bases). V was clipped by 4 bases and J by 5 bases, with 15 bases between them. Germline values: CDR1 SGHRS, CDR2 YFSETQ. CDR3 length equals 14 residues. The CDR3 coding sequence is TGCGCCAGCAGCCCACAGGGATCTGGGGAGACCCAGTACTTC. Translating gives CASSPQGSGETQYF.

The genes are TRBV18 and TRBJ1-6; D unresolved. V lost 3 bases to trimming and J lost 3 bases, with 9 bases between them. Germline V gene sequence: CDR1 KGHSH, CDR2 LQKENI. This CDR3 region has 15 residues. In DNA form, the CDR3 reads TGTGCCAGCTCACCCGGCAGTAACTATAATTCACCCCTCCACTTT. This gives the protein CASSPGSNYNSPLHF.

The rearrangement uses TRBV3-1 (or the pseudogene TRBV3-2) and TRBJ2-5, with no clear D. Germline-derived CDR1 and CDR2 are LGHDT and YNNKEL (reference sequence). The CDR3 consists of 12 residues. V was clipped by 2 bases and J by 1 base, with 2 bases between them. The CDR3 coding sequence is TGTGCCAGCAGCCAAAGCCAAGAGACCCAGTACTTC. It translates to CASSQSQETQYF.